This T cell receptor beta chain was documented in a study of CD8 T cells in Susac syndrome. CD8+ and CD4+ T cells from blood underwent TCR beta sequencing. TEMRA cells were FACS-enriched and CD8+ and CD4+ T cells negatively isolated. This clonotype was counted once. Trimming removed 8 bases from V and 4 bases from J, with 12 bases in between. In germline, CDR1 is MDHEN, CDR2 SYDVKM. This CDR3 region has 13 residues. Reverse transcription of roughly 0.5 to 1 ug RNA used random hexamers. The amplification used immunoSEQ multiplex PCR on TCR beta CDR3; it spanned 54 Vbeta and 13 Jbeta. TCRdb passed the immunoSEQ multiplex PCR reads through MiXCR, listing each CDR3 protein once. The sample has fewer than 300,000 distinct CDR3 sequences, around 84% seen once; the top ten hold around 0.11%.

The J gene is TRBJ1-3, the V gene TRBV28; D remains unclear. This TCR was recovered from a human donor with multiple sclerosis. Material: CD8+ T cells from PBMCs. CDR3 nucleotide sequence: TGTGCCAGCGCCGGGATTCCGGGAAACACCATATATTTT. Translated: CASAGIPGNTIYF.